The next 8 T cell receptor beta chains were all read from a single sample in a study of T cell repertoires in cytomegalovirus infection. TCRdb reanalysed the reads using MiXCR and keeps one entry per CDR3 protein. The repertoire has about 180,000 distinct CDR3 sequences, roughly 15% of them found once; the top ten carry under 30%. The sequenced sample consisted of CD8+ T cells from PBMCs. The receptors were gathered from a human donor in good health (CMV status not recorded). Some clones in this sample may be carry-over from other donors' samples.

CDR3 nucleotide sequence: TGCAGTGCGCAGACCGCGGATACGCAGTATTTT. It codes for CSAQTADTQYF. The chain is built from TRBV20-1 and TRBJ2-3; D not resolved. The V and J ends lost 6 bases and 6 bases respectively, with 10 bases between them. Germline loops: CDR1 DFQATT, CDR2 SNEGSKA (reference sequence). The CDR3 is made up of 11 amino acids.

J is TRBJ2-7 and V is TRBV9; tentatively, D is TRBD1 (6 bases). This CDR3 comprises 14 residues. Trimming stripped 4 bases from V and 3 bases from J, with 14 bases between. Germline CDR1 SGDLS, CDR2 YYNGEE. The CDR3 DNA is TGTGCCAGCAGCATCGGGACATTGAGCTACGAGCAGTACTTC. Its translation: CASSIGTLSYEQYF. The full variable domain, in which reference TRBV9 and TRBJ2-7 provide the parts outside the CDR3, is DSGVTQTPKHLITATGQRVTLRCSPRSGDLSVYWYQQSLDQGLQFLIQYYNGEERAKGNILERFSAQQFPDLHSELNLSSLELGDSALYFCASSIGTLSYEQYFGPGTRLTVT.

The chain couples TRBV20-1 to TRBJ2-1; TRBD1 might be the D (6 bases). V was pared by 0 bases and J by 0 bases, with 12 bases between. From germline, CDR1 is DFQATT and CDR2 SNEGSKA (reference sequence). This CDR3 comprises 16 residues. In DNA, the CDR3 is TGCAGTGCTAGAGACAGGGGCGGACTCTCCTACAATGAGCAGTTCTTC. The encoded protein is CSARDRGGLSYNEQFF.

The genes are TRBV7-6 and TRBJ2-3; D ambiguous. The CDR3 loop spans 16 amino acids. Germline CDR1 reads SGHVS; CDR2 reads FNYEAQ. V was shortened by 1 base and J by 1 base, with 12 bases between the two germline ends. CDR3 loop: CASSLDWPGGTDTQYF. For the CDR3, the DNA is TGTGCCAGCAGCTTAGACTGGCCAGGCGGCACAGATACGCAGTATTTT.

The chain joins TRBV7-8 to TRBJ2-3; D remains ambiguous. Trimming cost V 2 bases and J 2 bases, with 8 bases left between them. Looked up from germline, CDR1 is SGHVS and CDR2 is FQNEAQ. There are 14 residues in the CDR3. CDR3 region: CASSLYGPTDTQYF. In DNA, the CDR3 is TGTGCCAGCAGCTTATACGGACCCACAGATACGCAGTATTTT. The full variable domain, with the rest looked up from reference TRBV7-8 and TRBJ2-3, is GAGVSQSPRYKVAKRGQDVALRCDPISGHVSLFWYQQALGQGPEFLTYFQNEAQLDKSGLPSDRFFAERPEGSVSTLKIQRTQQEDSAVYLCASSLYGPTDTQYFGPGTRLTVL.

This clonotype was counted between two and nine times. The V and J genes are TRBV20-1 and TRBJ2-7; D may be TRBD2 (5 bases). This CDR3 spans 18 amino acids. Trimming shortened V by 0 bases and J by 4 bases, and 25 bases separated the two germline ends. Germline CDR1 DFQATT, CDR2 SNEGSKA (reference sequence). In nucleotides, the CDR3 is TGCAGTGCTAGAGATCTGAGACCCGGAGGATTAGCGTCGTACGAGCAGTACTTC. Translating gives CSARDLRPGGLASYEQYF.

V gene TRBV15 combines with J gene TRBJ1-6; D is ambiguous. Trimming removed 0 bases from V and 0 bases from J, with 9 bases in between. CDR3 length: 17 amino acids. CDR1 and CDR2 (germline): LNHNV, YYDKDF (reference sequence). The CDR3 spells CATSRDLTDSYNSPLHF. The CDR3 bases are TGTGCCACCAGCAGAGACCTTACAGACTCCTATAATTCACCCCTCCACTTT.

In this sample, this clonotype turned up a few times. The chain links TRBV12-3 or TRBV12-4 to TRBJ2-1, with TRBD2 as a possible D gene (6 bases). There are 15 residues in the CDR3. With 6 bases removed from V and 3 bases from J, the gap between germline ends came to 15 bases. This chain's CDR3 is CASRGGGPNYNEQFF. The CDR3 bases are TGTGCCAGCAGGGGTGGAGGGCCGAACTACAATGAGCAGTTCTTC.